The rows below give T cell receptor beta chains drawn from one sample of a study of glioma-infiltrating T cells after dendritic cell vaccination. Data came from immunoSEQ multiplex PCR; TCRdb stores just in-frame clones and leaves some out. The table shows about 92,000 clones, with 86% occurring only once. The source was blood, collected before dendritic cell vaccination. These TCRs come from a human donor with glioblastoma. Each CDR3 is given with its conserved first and last residue. D genes are given only for firm matches. Clone size appears in some rows only: once, few, many, or a class for an expanded clone.

d_gene	len	v_gene	j_gene	abundance	CDR3aa	CDR3nt
TRBD1	17	TRBV28	TRBJ1-2	NA	CASSPHTTGGRVQSYTF	TGTGCCAGCAGTCCCCACACCACAGGGGGCAGGGTCCAGAGCTACACCTTC
TRBD1	18	TRBV7-8	TRBJ2-7	few	CASSLGSWTGNRNYEQYF	TGTGCCAGCAGCTTAGGTTCCTGGACAGGGAACCGTAACTACGAGCAGTACTTC
TRBD1	15	TRBV15	TRBJ1-2	NA	CATSRGVGQNYGYTF	TGTGCCACCAGCAGAGGAGTGGGACAGAACTATGGCTACACCTTC
NA	12	TRBV13	TRBJ1-1	NA	CASRPDSVEAFF	TGTGCCAGCAGACCTGACAGTGTTGAAGCTTTCTTT
TRBD1	13	TRBV10-3	TRBJ2-7	NA	CAISNQGAYEQYF	TGTGCCATCAGTAATCAGGGGGCCTACGAGCAGTACTTC
NA	18	TRBV6-4	TRBJ2-7	once	CASSDRRLLWGHPYEQYF	TGTGCCAGCAGTGACAGGAGGCTCCTATGGGGACACCCCTACGAGCAGTACTTC
NA	14	TRBV5-1	TRBJ1-4	NA	CASSPGGSGEKLFF	TGCGCCAGCAGCCCGGGGGGGTCTGGAGAAAAACTGTTTTTT
TRBD1	12	TRBV30	TRBJ1-1	NA	CAWSPGGTEAFF	TGTGCCTGGAGTCCAGGGGGCACTGAAGCTTTCTTT
TRBD2	15	TRBV9	TRBJ2-7	NA	CASSAGQRGTYEQYF	TGTGCCAGCAGCGCGGGGCAGCGGGGGACCTACGAGCAGTACTTC
NA	19	TRBV19	TRBJ1-5	NA	CASSIEVPTATESNQPQHF	TGTGCCAGTAGTATAGAGGTCCCGACAGCGACTGAGAGCAATCAGCCCCAGCATTTT
NA	15	TRBV27	TRBJ1-1	NA	CASSLSVTGFTEAFF	TGTGCCAGCAGTTTATCGGTAACGGGGTTCACTGAAGCTTTCTTT
TRBD2	16	TRBV9	TRBJ2-3	NA	CASSVEAGGGADTQYF	TGTGCCAGCAGCGTAGAGGCGGGAGGGGGTGCAGATACGCAGTATTTT
NA	16	TRBV6-5	TRBJ2-2	once	CASSYLGRGITGELFF	TGTGCCAGCAGTTACTTGGGCAGGGGTATCACCGGGGAGCTGTTTTTT
NA	12	TRBV6-5	TRBJ2-7	NA	CASSYTGYEQYF	TGTGCCAGCAGTTACACAGGTTACGAGCAGTACTTC
NA	17	TRBV4-1	TRBJ2-2	NA	CASSQVETGVGGGELFF	TGCGCCAGCAGCCAAGTCGAGACAGGCGTTGGGGGCGGGGAGCTGTTTTTT
NA	16	TRBV7-3	TRBJ2-3	NA	CASSLGSAGGTDTQYF	TGTGCCAGCAGCTTAGGTTCGGCAGGGGGCACAGATACGCAGTATTTT